This passage covers 30 T cell receptor beta chains from one sample sequenced in a study of T-cell memory formation after mild COVID-19. TCRdb ran MiXCR on the 5' RACE reads and lists one entry per CDR3 protein. The data hold 530,000 or so distinct CDR3 sequences, with roughly 17% observed a single time. The sample taken for sequencing was PBMCs or a T cell subset sorted from them (not recorded which). Receptor source: an adult woman who had mild COVID-19 (a few samples of this study predate the infection). Cell type and time point are not known.

V is TRBV6-2 or TRBV6-3 and J is TRBJ2-7, with D possibly being TRBD1 (6 bases). The CDR3 loop spans 13 amino acids. The V end lost 6 bases, the J end lost 5 bases, and 14 bases lay between the germline ends. Germline CDR1 reads MNHEY; CDR2 reads SVGEGT. The CDR3 DNA follows: TGTGCCAGCAGGGACCGGGACATCGACGAGCAGTACTTC. Protein sequence: CASRDRDIDEQYF.

The chain recombines TRBV4-1 with TRBJ2-3; 8 bases map to TRBD2. Germline CDR1 reads MGHRA; CDR2 reads YSYEKL. The CDR3 consists of 17 residues. The trim removed 4 bases at V and 3 bases at J, leaving 12 bases unmatched. The CDR3 nucleotides read TGCGCCAGCAGCCCAGATCCACGGGGGGGCCTAACAGATACGCAGTATTTT. Translated: CASSPDPRGGLTDTQYF.

The chain links TRBV6-2 or TRBV6-3 to TRBJ2-1, with 9 bases that match TRBD2. This CDR3 has 17 residues. Looked up from germline, CDR1 is MNHEY and CDR2 is SVGEGT. J lost 3 bases, V lost 5 bases, and 11 bases had no gene match. CDR3 coding DNA: TGTGCCAGCAGTCGCGATCCTAGCGGGACTATCTACAATGAGCAGTTCTTC. This gives the protein CASSRDPSGTIYNEQFF.

The rearrangement joins TRBV7-9 to TRBJ2-2; D is uncertain. Per germline, CDR1 SEHNR and CDR2 FQNEAQ (reference sequence). The CDR3 loop spans 13 amino acids. CDR3 sequence: CGSVDTNTGELFF. CDR3 in DNA: TGTGGATCGGTAGATACAAACACCGGGGAGCTGTTTTTT.

This chain uses TRBV14 with TRBJ2-5; D possibly corresponds to TRBD2 (6 bases). Trimming removed 1 base from V and 4 bases from J, with 7 bases in between. The CDR3 consists of 13 residues. CDR1 is SGHDN, CDR2 FVKESK, per germline. DNA for the CDR3: TGTGCCAGCAGCCAAGCGGGGGTAGAGACCCAGTACTTC. It yields the protein CASSQAGVETQYF.

This clonotype was recorded a few times. The gene calls are TRBV20-1 and TRBJ2-4, with 12 bases fitting TRBD2. The ends lost 5 bases at V and 8 bases at J; junction bases unmatched: 13. CDR1 is DFQATT, CDR2 SNEGSKA, per germline (reference sequence). The CDR3 contains 16 residues. The CDR3 protein is CSASRPLTSGSDIQYF. CDR3 in DNA: TGCAGTGCTTCCCGTCCGCTGACTAGCGGGAGTGACATTCAGTACTTC.

This clonotype has at least ten counts. V gene TRBV12-3 or TRBV12-4 combines with J gene TRBJ1-1; TRBD1 is a possible D gene (5 bases). The CDR3 is made up of 14 amino acids. The V and J ends lost 3 bases and 1 base respectively, with 9 bases between them. The CDR3: CASSLGRKNTEAFF. As DNA, the CDR3 is TGTGCCAGCAGTTTGGGGCGTAAGAACACTGAAGCTTTCTTT.

The chain links TRBV6-5 to TRBJ1-6; 8 bases align to TRBD1. Germline V gene data show CDR1 as MNHEY and CDR2 as SVGAGI. The CDR3 runs to 14 residues. With V trimmed by 6 bases and J by 13 bases, 11 bases remained unmatched. CDR3: CASSTGTGRRPLHF. The CDR3 region has the DNA TGTGCCAGCAGCACCGGGACAGGCCGTCGGCCCCTCCACTTT.

The chain employs TRBV5-1 and TRBJ1-2; no clear D. Germline V CDR1 and CDR2: SGHRS, YFSETQ. Trimming took 0 bases from V and 3 from J, leaving 15 bases between them. The CDR3 totals 16 residues. The CDR3 DNA reads TGCGCCAGCAGCTTGGGACCCCTCCGGACCGACTATGGCTACACCTTC. It encodes CASSLGPLRTDYGYTF.

The J gene is TRBJ2-7, the V gene TRBV6-5; possibly TRBD1 for D (6 bases). The CDR3 covers 16 residues. The germline V and J ends were trimmed by 1 base and 1 base, with 14 bases remaining between them. CDR1 is MNHEY, CDR2 SVGAGI, per germline. CDR3 residues: CASSYLSRGQSYEQYF. The CDR3 bases are TGTGCCAGCAGTTACTTATCACGCGGACAGTCCTACGAGCAGTACTTC.

This clonotype turned up a few times. The chain joins TRBV5-6 to TRBJ1-6, with a tentative D call TRBD1 (5 bases). Germline CDR1 and CDR2: SGHDT and YYEEEE. The CDR3 totals 16 residues. The V end was cut by 6 bases, the J end by 0 bases, with 13 bases between. The CDR3 DNA reads as TGTGCCAGCATCCCAGGGCAGAGCTCCTATAATTCACCCCTCCACTTT. It codes for CASIPGQSSYNSPLHF.

The chain employs TRBV18 and TRBJ2-3; the D is unclear. V was pared by 2 bases and J by 1 base, with 10 bases between. CDR3 length: 15 amino acids. Germline V gene data show CDR1 as KGHSH and CDR2 as LQKENI. CDR3 DNA: TGTGCCAGCTCACCAATCGGGCCTCGCACAGATACGCAGTATTTT. It encodes CASSPIGPRTDTQYF.

DNA of the CDR3: TGCAGTGCTAGGGGACTGCATCGCGAGCAGTACTTC. This sequence encodes CSARGLHREQYF. The chain is built from TRBV20-1 and TRBJ2-7; D might be TRBD2 (6 bases). The germline V gene encodes CDR1 DFQATT and CDR2 SNEGSKA (reference sequence). Trimming shortened V by 3 bases and J by 6 bases, and 12 bases separated the two germline ends. This CDR3 comprises 12 residues.

The chain recombines TRBV3-1 with TRBJ2-1, with a tentative D call TRBD2 (6 bases). The CDR3 consists of 13 residues. V gave up 1 base and J gave up 5 bases, with 6 bases separating them. Germline CDR1 is LGHDT and CDR2 is YNNKEL (reference sequence). The CDR3 here is CASSQGGDNEQFF. The CDR3 DNA reads TGTGCCAGCAGCCAAGGGGGGGACAATGAGCAGTTCTTC.

The sample holds a few counts of this clonotype. V and J are TRBV6-2 or TRBV6-3 and TRBJ1-5; 7 nucleotides align to TRBD1. V lost 7 bases, J lost 7 bases, and 7 bases stayed unmatched. The germline CDR1 and CDR2 sequences are MNHEY and SVGEGT. This CDR3 is built from 13 residues. In nucleotides, the CDR3 is TGTGCCAGCACGATTACAGGGGACCAGCCCCAGCATTTT. Translating gives CASTITGDQPQHF.

This clonotype was picked up a small number of times. This sequence joins TRBV2 and TRBJ1-2; 7 bases map to TRBD1. The CDR3 is 16 amino acids. V shed 5 bases, J shed 3 bases, and the junction held 12 bases outside the gene matches. Germline V gives CDR1 SNHLY, CDR2 FYNNEI. The CDR3 sequence: CASSPYTQQGYYGYTF. The CDR3 region has the DNA TGTGCCAGCAGTCCATATACACAACAGGGGTACTATGGCTACACCTTC.

The chain carries TRBV30 and TRBJ1-1; the D is unclear. The CDR3 totals 13 residues. V dropped 3 bases and J dropped 9 bases, with 17 bases sitting between them. CDR1 is GTSNPN, CDR2 SVGIG, per germline (reference sequence). The CDR3 DNA sequence: TGTGCCTGGAGATTTAGTCAGAACAAGCAAGCTTTCTTT. This sequence encodes CAWRFSQNKQAFF.

This clonotype was counted only a few times. This rearrangement joins TRBV3-1 to TRBJ1-2; no firm D call. Germline V gives CDR1 LGHDT, CDR2 YNNKEL (reference sequence). V was cut by 1 base and J by 12 bases, with 18 bases left in between. CDR3 length: 14 amino acids. This CDR3 is CASSQGSGVALNTF. CDR3 DNA: TGTGCCAGCAGCCAAGGATCAGGTGTAGCGTTGAACACCTTC.

This clonotype has a count of ten or more. The chain carries TRBV12-3 or TRBV12-4 and TRBJ2-5; the match to TRBD1 covers 8 bases. V was clipped by 2 bases and J by 2 bases; unmatched bases: 4. This CDR3 has 15 amino acids. Written as DNA, the CDR3 is TGTGCCAGCAGTTTAAACAGGGGGTATCAAGAGACCCAGTACTTC. Protein: CASSLNRGYQETQYF.

The chain uses TRBV2 and TRBJ2-3; the D gene is possibly TRBD1 (6 bases). The germline V gene has CDR1 SNHLY and CDR2 FYNNEI. The V and J ends lost 8 bases and 4 bases respectively, with 19 bases between them. The CDR3 loop spans 15 amino acids. The CDR3 DNA follows: TGTGCCAGCTGGTCACAGGGCTATCGTGCAGATACGCAGTATTTT. This encodes CASWSQGYRADTQYF.

This clonotype occurred a few times. This chain links TRBV30 with TRBJ2-1, with 10 bases that match TRBD2. The CDR3 loop spans 16 amino acids. From germline, CDR1 is GTSNPN and CDR2 SVGIG (reference sequence). V was pared by 2 bases and J by 1 base, with 5 bases of the junction left unmatched. The CDR3 spells CAWSLAGALSYNEQFF. CDR3 DNA: TGTGCCTGGAGTCTAGCGGGGGCTCTTTCCTACAATGAGCAGTTCTTC.

A few counts support this clonotype. This chain connects TRBV7-6 to TRBJ2-2, with D possibly TRBD2 on 6 matching bases. Trimming removed 3 bases at V and 0 bases at J, with 11 bases between. Germline CDR1 and CDR2: SGHVS and FNYEAQ. The CDR3 length is 16 residues. This chain's CDR3 is CASSFFGEANTGELFF. CDR3 bases: TGTGCCAGCAGCTTTTTTGGGGAGGCGAACACCGGGGAGCTGTTTTTT. Together with reference TRBV7-6 and TRBJ2-2, the CDR3 gives the full variable domain: GAGVSQSPRYKVTKRGQDVALRCDPISGHVSLYWYRQALGQGPEFLTYFNYEAQQDKSGLPNDRFSAERPEGSISTLTIQRTEQRDSAMYRCASSFFGEANTGELFFGEGSRLTVL.

The rearrangement joins TRBV24-1 to TRBJ2-3; TRBD2 matches 13 bases. The germline V gene encodes CDR1 KGHDR and CDR2 SFDVKD. V was clipped by 1 base and J by 5 bases; unmatched bases: 11. The CDR3 runs 19 residues. CDR3 region: CATSDFSYTTSGGRDTQYF. As DNA, the CDR3 is TGTGCCACCAGTGATTTCTCCTACACGACTAGCGGGGGGAGAGATACGCAGTATTTT.

This clonotype was found a few times. The J gene is TRBJ2-5, the V gene TRBV4-3, with 8 bases aligning to TRBD2. Trimming at V came to 0 bases and at J to 5 bases, leaving 5 bases not matched to a gene. Germline V gene sequence: CDR1 LGHNA, CDR2 YSLEER. The CDR3 has 15 residues. The CDR3 bases are TGCGCCAGCAGCCAAGAGGGACTAGGGGGTGAGACCCAGTACTTC. It codes for CASSQEGLGGETQYF.

V and J are TRBV20-1 and TRBJ2-3; TRBD2 is a possible D gene (6 bases). The CDR3 runs 15 residues. V was trimmed by 5 bases and J by 5 bases, leaving 20 bases between them. CDR1 and CDR2 (germline): DFQATT, SNEGSKA (reference sequence). The CDR3 DNA follows: TGCAGTGCTCCAGTTCGACTAGGTCAGGGAGATACGCAGTATTTT. It translates to CSAPVRLGQGDTQYF.

This clonotype was recorded many times. The genes are TRBV18 and TRBJ2-7; D perhaps matches TRBD1 (6 bases). V was pared by 3 bases and J by 2 bases, with 8 bases between. This CDR3 region has 13 residues. The germline CDR1 and CDR2 sequences are KGHSH and LQKENI. CDR3 bases: TGTGCCAGCTCACCTCAGGGGACCTACGAGCAGTACTTC. Translating it yields CASSPQGTYEQYF.

This clonotype has just a few counts. This chain joins TRBV4-3 and TRBJ2-5, with 9 bases matching TRBD2. From germline, CDR1 is LGHNA and CDR2 YSLEER. CDR3 length: 16 residues. The J segment lost 5 bases and the V segment lost 0 bases, leaving 7 bases of the junction unmatched. The CDR3 loop reads CASSQDVAGVGETQYF. CDR3 coding DNA: TGCGCCAGCAGCCAAGACGTAGCGGGAGTTGGGGAGACCCAGTACTTC.

This clonotype has more than one count but fewer than ten. The chain couples TRBV12-3 or TRBV12-4 to TRBJ2-7, with a weak D call TRBD1 (5 bases). V was trimmed by 2 bases and J by 4 bases, leaving 12 bases between them. The CDR3 loop spans 14 amino acids. The CDR3 loop is CASSLPGSPYEQYF. Here the CDR3 DNA reads TGTGCCAGCAGTTTACCAGGGTCCCCGTACGAGCAGTACTTC.

The table lists this clonotype with a few counts. J is TRBJ2-3 and V is TRBV12-3 or TRBV12-4; the match to TRBD2 covers 13 bases. V shed 3 bases, J shed 6 bases, and the junction held 9 bases outside the gene matches. CDR3 size: 17 residues. The CDR3 DNA follows: TGTGCCAGCAGTTTCGATATCGGGACTAGCGGGATGGATACGCAGTATTTT. The encoded protein is CASSFDIGTSGMDTQYF.

V and J are TRBV3-1 and TRBJ2-7; TRBD2 matches 8 bases. Germline-derived CDR1 and CDR2 are LGHDT and YNNKEL (reference sequence). The J segment lost 3 bases and the V segment lost 1 base, leaving 11 bases of the junction unmatched. CDR3 length: 17 amino acids. The CDR3 DNA reads as TGTGCCAGCAGCCAAGTAAGGACTAGCAACCTTTACTACGAGCAGTACTTC. Translation gives CASSQVRTSNLYYEQYF.